This TCR beta chain was identified in a study of early T cells in non-severe SARS-CoV-2 infection. MiXCR, run by TCRdb on the 5' RACE reads, gives a single entry per CDR3 protein. This table holds tens of thousands of distinct CDR3 sequences, over 6% found once. This TCR derives from an adult who was a healthcare worker with PCR-confirmed SARS-CoV-2 infection or an uninfected control (not recorded which). The input for sequencing was whole blood, taken at baseline.

The CDR3 reads CASSLVSSDTQYF. The CDR3 DNA is TGTGCCAGCAGCTTAGTTAGTTCAGATACGCAGTATTTT. J is TRBJ2-3 and V is TRBV7-2; D gene unclear. Germline V gene data show CDR1 as SGHTA and CDR2 as FQGNSA. The CDR3 is 13 residues long. Trimming removed 1 base from V and 4 bases from J, with 6 bases in between.